This TCR beta chain derives from a study of T cells after yellow fever vaccination. Whole-study findings and limits: The study re-detected most primary-vaccination clones after the booster (96% CD4, around 90% CD8).

The germline CDR1 and CDR2 sequences are SGHRS and YFSETQ. Trimming stripped 6 bases from V and 6 bases from J, with 12 bases between. The length of the CDR3 is 12 residues. Regarding this clonotype: No antigen is known for it.

TCRdb reprocessed the 5' RACE reads with MiXCR, giving one entry per CDR3 protein. Here the sample spans 450,000 to 650,000 distinct CDR3 sequences, roughly 14% being singletons. Sample: PBMCs, taken on the day of the yellow fever booster vaccination. The origin of this receptor is a man aged 25 to 40 who received the YFV17D yellow fever vaccine. This chain joins TRBV5-1 and TRBJ1-2; no firm D call. The CDR3 loop is CASNSIDDGYTF. CDR3 bases: TGCGCCAGCAACTCAATAGATGATGGCTACACCTTC.